Each of the 24 T cell receptor beta chains below was sequenced from the same sample in a study of beta chain features in type 1 diabetes. Study-level points and caveats: Type 1 diabetes patients showed a moderate but significant shortening of TCRB CDR3s in all four CD4+ subsets.

Antigen specificity for these receptors is unknown. Expressed TCRB transcripts were sequenced, since all the RNA that had been isolated was reverse transcribed. Repertoires were generated with immunoSEQ multiplex PCR, while TCRdb's copy carries only in-frame clones and drops some. The repertoire holds 600,000 to 700,000 clones, with 10% to 15% as singletons. Sequencing was carried out using naive CD4+ T cells from blood. The source is a young man with type 1 diabetes.

The chain combines TRBV11-1 with TRBJ2-1; a possible D gene is TRBD2 (6 bases). Germline V lookup: CDR1 SGHAT, CDR2 FQDESV (reference sequence). The CDR3 is 14 residues long. V was trimmed by 7 bases and J by 7 bases, leaving 17 bases between them. The CDR3 DNA is TGTGCCAGCACGGATGGGGACTGGGTAAATGAGCAGTTCTTC. It yields the protein CASTDGDWVNEQFF.

This clone was seen more than once but under ten times. The genes are TRBV18 and TRBJ2-7; no reliable D call. This CDR3 contains 11 residues. Per germline, CDR1 KGHSH and CDR2 LQKENI. V was shortened by 3 bases and J by 6 bases, with 6 bases between the two germline ends. The CDR3 loop is CASSPAREQYF. CDR3 in DNA: TGTGCCAGCTCACCGGCACGCGAGCAGTACTTC.

The chain links TRBV27 to TRBJ2-3; 7 positions agree with TRBD1. Per germline, CDR1 MNHEY and CDR2 SMNVEV (reference sequence). The CDR3 totals 14 residues. V gave up 6 bases and J gave up 2 bases; unmatched junction bases: 5. This CDR3 is CASRATGITDTQYF. The CDR3 DNA sequence: TGTGCCAGCAGAGCGACAGGGATCACAGATACGCAGTATTTT.

The chain uses TRBV5-4 and TRBJ2-4, with 9 bases matching TRBD1. The length of the CDR3 is 17 residues. Trimming cost V 4 bases and J 0 bases; bases outside gene matches: 8. Germline CDR1 and CDR2: SGHNT and YYREEE (reference sequence). CDR3 DNA sequence: TGTGCCAGCAGCCCGCCGGGACAGGGTCTAGCCAAAAACATTCAGTACTTC. Protein sequence: CASSPPGQGLAKNIQYF.

The gene calls are TRBV9 and TRBJ2-5; 9 bases line up with TRBD2. Trimming removed 3 bases from V and 5 bases from J; junction bases left unmatched: 8. The length of the CDR3 is 15 residues. From germline, CDR1 is SGDLS and CDR2 YYNGEE. The CDR3 DNA reads TGTGCCAGCAGCGCCGGGACTAGCATTCGGGAGACCCAGTACTTC. Translated, it gives CASSAGTSIRETQYF.

As for this clone: A junction boundary mismatches the germline segment, possibly from a read error. The rearrangement joins TRBV7-7 to TRBJ2-5; D is tentatively TRBD1 or TRBD2 (6 bases each). CDR1 is SSHAT and CDR2 is FNYEAQ in the germline V gene (reference sequence). This CDR3 contains 13 residues. CDR3 in DNA: TGTGCTAGCAGCTCCGGGGGCGAGGGGGACCAGTACTTC. Residues: CASSSGGEGDQYF.

The V and J genes are TRBV6-4 and TRBJ2-3, with no clear D. Germline CDR1 and CDR2: MRHNA and SNTAGT. The germline V and J ends were trimmed by 3 bases and 2 bases, with 6 bases remaining between them. CDR3 length equals 13 residues. The CDR3, as DNA: TGTGCCAGCAGTGAACAGCACACAGATACGCAGTATTTT. Translating it yields CASSEQHTDTQYF.

Concerning this clone itself: Different DNA sequences within this sample yield the same CDR3. The rearrangement joins TRBV27 to TRBJ1-1, with 8 bases fitting TRBD1. Germline lookup yields CDR1 MNHEY and CDR2 SMNVEV (reference sequence). The CDR3 length is 13 residues. Trimming at V came to 3 bases and at J to 5 bases, leaving 2 bases not matched to a gene. This chain's CDR3 is CASSLTGVTEAFF. The CDR3 region has the DNA TGTGCCAGCAGTTTGACAGGGGTAACTGAAGCTTTCTTT.

V gene TRBV7-9 combines with J gene TRBJ1-6; D might be TRBD1 (6 bases). CDR1 is SEHNR, CDR2 FQNEAQ, per germline (reference sequence). This CDR3 has 12 amino acids. Trimming stripped 5 bases from V and 10 bases from J, with 9 bases between. The CDR3 loop reads CASSTGLSPLHF. CDR3 in DNA: TGTGCCAGCAGCACAGGGTTGTCACCCCTCCACTTT.

This chain links TRBV30 with TRBJ1-1, with D possibly matching TRBD1 (6 bases). There are 13 residues in the CDR3. The germline V gene has CDR1 GTSNPN and CDR2 SVGIG (reference sequence). The V and J ends lost 6 bases and 4 bases respectively, with 15 bases between them. CDR3 coding DNA: TGTGCCTGCAAGAGGGGGGGAGGCACTGAAGCTTTCTTT. Translating gives CACKRGGGTEAFF.

This chain connects TRBV5-6 to TRBJ2-3; 7 nucleotides agree with TRBD2. The CDR3 spans 16 residues. Trimming took 7 bases from V and 4 from J; bases not matched to a gene: 15. The V gene's germline CDR1 is SGHDT and CDR2 YYEEEE. The DNA of the CDR3 is TGTGCCAGCGTCCCTTCGGGACTAATTTACGCAGATACGCAGTATTTT. Its protein product is CASVPSGLIYADTQYF. The variable domain in full, with the rest retrieved from reference TRBV5-6 and TRBJ2-3, is DAGVTQSPTHLIKTRGQQVTLRCSPKSGHDTVSWYQQALGQGPQFIFQYYEEEERQRGNFPDRFSGHQFPNYSSELNVNALLLGDSALYLCASVPSGLIYADTQYFGPGTRLTVL.

The chain employs TRBV5-1 and TRBJ1-2; D might be TRBD1 (6 bases). Per the germline V gene, CDR1 is SGHRS and CDR2 is YFSETQ. Trimming pared 5 bases from V and 11 bases from J, leaving 19 bases between. The length of the CDR3 is 13 residues. CDR3 DNA sequence: TGCGCCAGCAGAGAAGCGCCGGGACACCCTTACACCTTC. Translating gives CASREAPGHPYTF.

The CDR3 DNA follows: TGTGCCAGCAGCTTAGGAGCAGCATATAGCAATCAGCCCCAGCATTTT. Translating gives CASSLGAAYSNQPQHF. J is TRBJ1-5 and V is TRBV7-9; D not certain. V lost 1 base and J 0 bases, leaving 10 bases between the germline ends. In germline, CDR1 is SEHNR, CDR2 FQNEAQ (reference sequence). The CDR3 spans 16 residues.

The rearrangement uses TRBV15 and TRBJ2-2, with 11 bases matching TRBD2. The germline CDR1 and CDR2 sequences are LNHNV and YYDKDF (reference sequence). The length of the CDR3 is 16 residues. The V gene end was trimmed by 5 bases and the J gene end by 6 bases; junction bases not matched to a gene: 8. The CDR3 DNA is TGTGCCACCAGCGGCCGGACTAGCGGGTTCGCCGGGGAGCTGTTTTTT. Its protein is CATSGRTSGFAGELFF. The complete variable domain, with remaining parts taken from reference TRBV15 and TRBJ2-2, reads DAMVIQNPRYQVTQFGKPVTLSCSQTLNHNVMYWYQQKSSQAPKLLFHYYDKDFNNEADTPDNFQSRRPNTSFCFLDIRSPGLGDTAMYLCATSGRTSGFAGELFFGEGSRLTVL.

The chain employs TRBV12-5 and TRBJ1-5; D ambiguous. CDR1 and CDR2 (germline): LGHNT, FRNRAP. The CDR3 is made up of 14 amino acids. Trimming cost V 6 bases and J 8 bases, with 17 bases left between them. CDR3 region: CASGSIAPLEPQHF. In DNA form, the CDR3 reads TGTGCTAGTGGGTCAATTGCACCACTGGAGCCCCAGCATTTT.

This clone came up many times. V and J are TRBV23-1 and TRBJ1-2, with D possibly matching TRBD1 (5 bases). Being an ORF, TRBV23-1 has a function that is uncertain. Trimming removed 2 bases at V and 6 bases at J, with 13 bases between. This CDR3 spans 14 amino acids. CDR3 region: CASSQKGIGHGYTF. The CDR3 DNA reads as TGCGCCAGCAGTCAAAAGGGGATAGGACATGGCTACACCTTC.

The chain links TRBV6-1 to TRBJ2-7; the D gene is possibly TRBD2 (5 bases). The germline V gene encodes CDR1 MNHNS and CDR2 SASEGT. V was shortened by 3 bases and J by 5 bases, with 14 bases between the two germline ends. The CDR3 spans 14 residues. The chain's CDR3 is CASSEGRGMDEQYF. The CDR3 DNA sequence: TGTGCCAGCAGTGAGGGAAGAGGGATGGACGAGCAGTACTTC.

CDR3: CASSLATDTGELFF. The CDR3 DNA is TGCGCCAGCAGCTTGGCCACAGATACCGGGGAGCTGTTTTTT. V is TRBV5-1 and J is TRBJ2-2; D gene ambiguous. V was clipped by 0 bases and J by 5 bases, with 8 bases between them. Per germline, CDR1 SGHRS and CDR2 YFSETQ. The CDR3 totals 14 residues.

In its sample, this clone was seen a few times. This rearrangement joins TRBV5-6 to TRBJ1-2; D is unclear. CDR1 and CDR2 (germline): SGHDT, YYEEEE. The CDR3 runs 11 residues. V was trimmed by 5 bases and J by 8 bases, leaving 10 bases between them. The CDR3 nucleotides read TGTGCCAGCAGTCTGGGGAGCGGCTACACCTTC. Translating gives CASSLGSGYTF.

Of note for this clone: At the DNA level, this CDR3 is encoded by other sequences in the same sample as well. The V call is TRBV5-1, the J call TRBJ2-5; D might be TRBD2 (6 bases). The CDR3 contains 14 residues. V lost 1 base to trimming and J lost 2 bases, with 9 bases between them. Germline lookup yields CDR1 SGHRS and CDR2 YFSETQ. Here the CDR3 DNA reads TGCGCCAGCAGCTTGTTGGCGGGGCAAGAGACCCAGTACTTC. Protein sequence: CASSLLAGQETQYF.

On this clone: Other DNA sequences within the sample encode an identical CDR3. The rearrangement uses TRBV4-1 and TRBJ1-5; unclear D gene. This CDR3 has 12 residues. The germline CDR1 and CDR2 sequences are MGHRA and YSYEKL. V lost 1 base and J lost 6, with 4 bases in between. For the CDR3, the DNA is TGCGCCAGCAGCCAAGCGGGTCAGCCCCAGCATTTT. Amino acids: CASSQAGQPQHF.

V and J are TRBV7-3 and TRBJ2-1, with TRBD2 matching over 13 bases. Trimming at V came to 4 bases and at J to 4 bases, leaving 7 bases not matched to a gene. Germline CDR1 reads SGHTA; CDR2 reads FQGTGA. The CDR3 extends over 17 amino acids. CDR3 bases: TGTGCCAGCAGCTCCCAGGGACTAGCGGGGACTTACAATGAGCAGTTCTTC. Translating it yields CASSSQGLAGTYNEQFF.

J is TRBJ2-7 and V is TRBV7-9; D is undetermined. Trimming removed 1 base from V and 6 bases from J, with 13 bases in between. The CDR3 length is 14 residues. From germline, CDR1 is SEHNR and CDR2 FQNEAQ (reference sequence). The CDR3 loop reads CASSLDPLASEQYF. CDR3 nucleotides: TGTGCCAGCAGCTTAGACCCCCTCGCAAGCGAGCAGTACTTC. The whole variable domain, filled in from reference TRBV7-9 and TRBJ2-7, reads DTGVSQNPRHKITKRGQNVTFRCDPISEHNRLYWYRQTLGQGPEFLTYFQNEAQLEKSRLLSDRFSAERPKGSFSTLEIQRTEQGDSAMYLCASSLDPLASEQYFGPGTRLTVT.

The chain employs TRBV25-1 and TRBJ1-4, with D unclear. Trimming took off 4 bases at V and 8 bases at J, with 11 bases between the two ends. CDR3 length: 13 amino acids. Germline-derived CDR1 and CDR2 are MGHDK and SYGVNS. CDR3 DNA sequence: TGTGCCAGCAGTGTAAGACCAAGCGAAAAACTGTTTTTT. Its translation is CASSVRPSEKLFF.